These 32 T cell receptor beta chains came from one sample sequenced in a study of shared clonotypes between healthy human individuals. The repertoire was sequenced with immunoSEQ multiplex PCR; TCRdb's copy has only in-frame clones and lacks some. The sample has around 2,100,000 clones; approximately 94% are singletons. Naivety among CD8 cells was defined by CD45RO negativity and positive CCR7 selection, thereby excluding terminally differentiated effector memory CD45RA+ cells. Sequencing input: naive CD8+ T cells sorted from blood. The receptor source for this set is a man aged 18-30 years in good health.

This clone was seen a single time. This rearrangement joins TRBV28 to TRBJ2-7; either TRBD1 or TRBD2 may fit D (6 bases each). The V and J ends lost 1 base and 2 bases respectively, with 12 bases between them. Looked up from germline, CDR1 is MDHEN and CDR2 is SYDVKM. The CDR3 is 15 amino acids. The CDR3: CASSLSYGGAYEQYF. The CDR3 DNA reads as TGTGCCAGCAGTTTATCGTACGGGGGCGCCTACGAGCAGTACTTC.

The V gene is TRBV11-2, the J gene TRBJ2-6; D is undetermined. The V end lost 5 bases, the J end lost 2 bases, and 4 bases lay between the germline ends. The length of the CDR3 is 13 residues. Germline V gives CDR1 SGHAT, CDR2 FQNNGV. The CDR3 is CASSPTGANVLTF. In DNA, the CDR3 is TGTGCCAGCAGCCCTACTGGGGCCAACGTCCTGACTTTC.

The genes are TRBV19 and TRBJ1-1; D not resolved. Germline V gives CDR1 LNHDA, CDR2 SQIVND (reference sequence). The V and J ends lost 3 bases and 4 bases respectively, with 12 bases between them. This CDR3 has 14 residues. The CDR3: CASSIGTEGTEAFF. In nucleotides, the CDR3 is TGTGCCAGTAGTATTGGTACAGAGGGCACTGAAGCTTTCTTT. The variable domain in full, completed from reference TRBV19 and TRBJ1-1, reads DGGITQSPKYLFRKEGQNVTLSCEQNLNHDAMYWYRQDPGQGLRLIYYSQIVNDFQKGDIAEGYSVSREKKESFPLTVTSAQKNPTAFYLCASSIGTEGTEAFFGQGTRLTVV.

CDR3 coding DNA: TGCAGCGTTGTAGGCGGGGGTTCCTACGAGCAGTACTTC. It specifies CSVVGGGSYEQYF. The chain joins TRBV29-1 to TRBJ2-7, with 7 bases matching TRBD2. The CDR3 runs to 13 residues. V dropped 4 bases and J dropped 1; count of bases not matched to a gene: 4. Germline loops: CDR1 SQVTM, CDR2 ANQGSEA.

This clone was seen just once. This chain uses TRBV11-3 with TRBJ1-1; D gene uncertain. CDR1 and CDR2 from the germline V gene are SGHNT and YENEEA. The CDR3 spans 13 residues. V shed 4 bases and J shed 5 bases, with 11 bases lying between them. CDR3 sequence: CASSSSWSTEAFF. The CDR3 region has the DNA TGTGCCAGCAGCTCATCCTGGAGTACTGAAGCTTTCTTT.

The V call is TRBV6-5, the J call TRBJ2-2, with 7 nucleotides matching TRBD1. The V and J ends lost 2 bases and 5 bases, in that order; junction bases with no gene match: 8. The CDR3 has 16 amino acids. Looked up from germline, CDR1 is MNHEY and CDR2 is SVGAGI. CDR3 protein: CASSYPDRARTGELFF. The CDR3 nucleotides are TGTGCCAGCAGTTACCCTGACAGGGCGAGGACCGGGGAGCTGTTTTTT.

This clone was observed once. V gene TRBV27 combines with J gene TRBJ1-2; possible D gene TRBD1, 5 bases. Germline V gene sequence: CDR1 MNHEY, CDR2 SMNVEV (reference sequence). The CDR3 spans 15 residues. V shed 0 bases and J shed 5 bases, with 13 bases lying between them. CDR3: CASSLSGVLGYGYTF. CDR3 sequence (DNA): TGTGCCAGCAGTTTATCAGGGGTTCTGGGGTATGGCTACACCTTC.

The V and J genes are TRBV10-3 and TRBJ2-4; D is possibly TRBD1 (7 bases). V was pared by 5 bases and J by 6 bases, with 17 bases between. Germline V gene data show CDR1 as ENHRY and CDR2 as SYGVKD. This CDR3 spans 15 amino acids. The CDR3 nucleotides read TGTGCCATCAGTCAATCGCAGGGGGGCGGAAACATTCAGTACTTC. Encoded protein: CAISQSQGGGNIQYF.

The gene calls are TRBV27 and TRBJ1-5, with no clear D. V dropped 8 bases and J dropped 0 bases, with 8 bases sitting between them. Germline assignment: CDR1 MNHEY and CDR2 SMNVEV (reference sequence). CDR3 length equals 13 residues. DNA for the CDR3: TGTGCCAGCGGAGAATATAGCAATCAGCCCCAGCATTTT. It is translated as CASGEYSNQPQHF.

This chain joins TRBV7-9 and TRBJ1-2; no definite D call. The germline V gene has CDR1 SEHNR and CDR2 FQNEAQ (reference sequence). V was cut by 5 bases and J by 5 bases, with 15 bases left in between. This CDR3 comprises 14 residues. CDR3 coding DNA: TGTGCCAGCAGCCGAGCAGGACCGGAATATGGCTACACCTTC. This codes for CASSRAGPEYGYTF.

V is TRBV6-1 and J is TRBJ2-7; D possibly uses TRBD1 or TRBD2 (5 bases each). V shed 5 bases and J shed 2 bases, with 16 bases lying between them. CDR3 length equals 15 residues. Per germline, CDR1 MNHNS and CDR2 SASEGT. CDR3 in amino acids: CASSPPRDGTYEQYF. The CDR3 DNA reads as TGTGCCAGCAGTCCACCCCGGGACGGAACCTACGAGCAGTACTTC.

The chain uses TRBV7-6 and TRBJ1-1; D unresolved. The V end was cut by 1 base, the J end by 2 bases, with 11 bases between. There are 15 residues in the CDR3. Per germline, CDR1 SGHVS and CDR2 FNYEAQ. The CDR3 coding sequence is TGTGCCAGCAGCTTAGGGCAGGTAGGAAACACTGAAGCTTTCTTT. It yields the protein CASSLGQVGNTEAFF. Filled out from reference TRBV7-6 and TRBJ1-1, the complete variable domain reads GAGVSQSPRYKVTKRGQDVALRCDPISGHVSLYWYRQALGQGPEFLTYFNYEAQQDKSGLPNDRFSAERPEGSISTLTIQRTEQRDSAMYRCASSLGQVGNTEAFFGQGTRLTVV.

V is TRBV6-7 and J is TRBJ1-5; D perhaps matches TRBD1 (5 bases). TRBV6-7 is flagged as an ORF with uncertain function. The CDR3 is made up of 18 amino acids. V gave up 8 bases and J gave up 3 bases, with 26 bases separating them. The CDR3 DNA reads as TGTGCCAGCGGAGGAAGTTCGATGGGGGAAAAGGCCAATCAGCCCCAGCATTTT. This translates into CASGGSSMGEKANQPQHF.

The rearrangement uses TRBV6-1 and TRBJ1-1; a possible D gene is TRBD1 (6 bases). V was pared by 6 bases and J by 3 bases, with 17 bases between. The CDR3 covers 15 residues. The germline gives CDR1 MNHNS, CDR2 SASEGT. The CDR3 here is CASRGRDTIHTEAFF. CDR3 coding DNA: TGTGCCAGCAGGGGTAGGGACACCATCCACACTGAAGCTTTCTTT.

This sequence joins TRBV4-3 and TRBJ2-1; 7 bases line up with TRBD2. The CDR3 runs 17 residues. V lost 0 bases and J lost 2; bases outside the gene matches: 7. In germline, CDR1 is LGHNA, CDR2 YSLEER. CDR3 amino acids: CASSQDDGLAAYNEQFF. CDR3 DNA sequence: TGCGCCAGCAGCCAAGACGATGGGCTAGCGGCCTACAATGAGCAGTTCTTC.

The CDR3 loop is CSVVSQGADTQYF. CDR3 DNA sequence: TGCAGCGTTGTGTCCCAGGGGGCGGATACGCAGTATTTT. The gene calls are TRBV29-1 and TRBJ2-3; TRBD1 matches 8 bases. The length of the CDR3 is 13 residues. V dropped 4 bases and J dropped 6; count of bases not matched to a gene: 6. CDR1 is SQVTM and CDR2 is ANQGSEA in the germline V gene.

The chain recombines TRBV28 with TRBJ2-3, with a tentative D call TRBD2 (6 bases). V was cut by 7 bases and J by 2 bases, with 16 bases left in between. Germline CDR1 reads MDHEN; CDR2 reads SYDVKM. CDR3 length equals 15 residues. The CDR3 sequence is CASTIARRDTDTQYF. The CDR3, as DNA: TGTGCCAGCACCATAGCTAGGCGGGACACAGATACGCAGTATTTT.

The chain links TRBV5-1 to TRBJ2-3, with D perhaps matching TRBD1 (6 bases). There are 15 residues in the CDR3. V was pared by 2 bases and J by 5 bases, with 15 bases between. Germline V lookup: CDR1 SGHRS, CDR2 YFSETQ. This CDR3 is CASSLTRGSGDTQYF. Here the CDR3 DNA reads TGCGCCAGCAGCTTAACCAGGGGTTCGGGAGATACGCAGTATTTT.

The V and J genes are TRBV19 and TRBJ1-2; D is uncertain. Germline CDR1 LNHDA, CDR2 SQIVND (reference sequence). The CDR3 sequence is 13 residues long. Trimming cost V 5 bases and J 8 bases, with 15 bases left between them. The CDR3 nucleotides are TGTGCCAGTAGTCCATGGGATTTTTCGGGCTACACCTTC. As protein: CASSPWDFSGYTF.

The genes are TRBV29-1 and TRBJ1-2; the match to TRBD1 covers 8 bases. V lost 0 bases and J lost 5; bases outside the gene matches: 5. Germline V gene lookup returns CDR1 SQVTM and CDR2 ANQGSEA. This CDR3 comprises 14 residues. CDR3 DNA sequence: TGCAGCGTTGAAGATAGAGGACAGGGATATGGCTACACCTTC. Amino acids: CSVEDRGQGYGYTF.

This clone came up once. Relative to the germline gene, one junction end is altered; a read error may explain this. This chain links TRBV30 with TRBJ2-7; D possibly uses TRBD1 or TRBD2 (7 bases each). Germline-derived CDR1 and CDR2 are GTSNPN and SVGIG (reference sequence). The CDR3 length is 15 residues. The CDR3 reads CAGRDRTFSLYEQYF. The CDR3 region has the DNA TGTGCCGGGAGGGACAGAACCTTTTCCTTATACGAGCAGTACTTC.

This chain uses TRBV10-3 with TRBJ1-2, with 7 nucleotides matching TRBD1. J gave up 8 bases and V 10 bases, and 25 bases lay outside the gene matches. Germline CDR1 ENHRY, CDR2 SYGVKD. The CDR3 loop spans 17 amino acids. The CDR3 bases are TGTGCCACTAGCACAGGAGAGACAGGGAATAGACTACTAGGCTACACCTTC. Amino acids: CATSTGETGNRLLGYTF.

This clone was observed a single time. J is TRBJ2-4 and V is TRBV4-2, with 7 bases fitting TRBD2. V dropped 0 bases and J dropped 0; count of bases not matched to a gene: 5. The CDR3 spans 17 residues. CDR1 is LGHNA and CDR2 is YNFKEQ in the germline V gene. CDR3: CASSQEYGGVAKNIQYF. CDR3 in DNA: TGTGCCAGCAGCCAAGAATATGGGGGGGTAGCCAAAAACATTCAGTACTTC.

J is TRBJ2-2 and V is TRBV5-4; D is perhaps TRBD1 (5 bases). CDR1 is SGHNT, CDR2 YYREEE, per germline (reference sequence). Trimming left V 2 bases short and J 0 bases short, with 8 bases between. This CDR3 comprises 15 residues. As DNA, the CDR3 is TGTGCCAGCAGCTTCTTACAGGCGAACACCGGGGAGCTGTTTTTT. Its protein is CASSFLQANTGELFF. The whole variable domain, remainder taken from reference TRBV5-4 and TRBJ2-2, is ETGVTQSPTHLIKTRGQQVTLRCSSQSGHNTVSWYQQALGQGPQFIFQYYREEENGRGNFPPRFSGLQFPNYSSELNVNALELDDSALYLCASSFLQANTGELFFGEGSRLTVL.

The count of this clone is one. The gene calls are TRBV28 and TRBJ2-7, with no clear D. Looked up from germline, CDR1 is MDHEN and CDR2 is SYDVKM. V was trimmed by 5 bases and J by 4 bases, leaving 9 bases between them. CDR3 length equals 12 residues. The CDR3 is CASSPSMYEQYF. As DNA, the CDR3 is TGTGCCAGCAGTCCATCCATGTACGAGCAGTACTTC.

The chain combines TRBV10-2 with TRBJ2-5; TRBD2 agrees at 11 bases. This CDR3 is 16 amino acids long. J was trimmed by 0 bases and V by 6 bases; bases with no gene match: 6. The V gene's germline CDR1 is WSHSY and CDR2 SAAADI. CDR3 sequence (DNA): TGCGCCAGCAGCGCCACTAGCGGGGGATACCAAGAGACCCAGTACTTC. It yields the protein CASSATSGGYQETQYF.

J is TRBJ2-5 and V is TRBV7-9; D ambiguous. The CDR3 is 14 residues long. V lost 8 bases and J 5 bases, leaving 18 bases between the germline ends. Germline CDR1 SEHNR, CDR2 FQNEAQ (reference sequence). The CDR3 loop reads CASSFGVGYETQYF. The CDR3, as DNA: TGTGCCAGCTCTTTTGGGGTGGGTTATGAGACCCAGTACTTC.

The chain uses TRBV19 and TRBJ2-3; 8 positions match TRBD1. The CDR3 consists of 16 residues. The germline gives CDR1 LNHDA, CDR2 SQIVND (reference sequence). The V segment lost 4 bases and the J segment 2 bases; nucleotides outside the gene matches: 8. The CDR3 spells CASSTDRVAPTDTQYF. The CDR3 nucleotides read TGTGCCAGTAGTACGGACAGGGTGGCCCCCACAGATACGCAGTATTTT.

This clone was found once. V is TRBV4-3 and J is TRBJ2-5; 11 nucleotides line up with TRBD2. This CDR3 has 19 amino acids. Germline lookup yields CDR1 LGHNA and CDR2 YSLEER. After removal of 0 bases from V and 0 bases from J, the junction contained 9 bases not matched to a gene. CDR3 amino acids: CASSQEVLGLAEYQETQYF. The CDR3 coding sequence is TGCGCCAGCAGCCAAGAAGTCCTGGGACTAGCGGAGTACCAAGAGACCCAGTACTTC.

The chain employs TRBV2 and TRBJ2-7, with D unresolved. The CDR3 contains 15 residues. Trimming shortened V by 2 bases and J by 2 bases, and 13 bases separated the two germline ends. CDR1 is SNHLY and CDR2 is FYNNEI in the germline V gene. The CDR3 protein is CASSETAEGTYEQYF. The CDR3 coding sequence is TGTGCCAGCAGTGAAACGGCGGAAGGAACCTACGAGCAGTACTTC.

This sequence joins TRBV7-9 and TRBJ2-3; no firm D call. Germline values: CDR1 SEHNR, CDR2 FQNEAQ (reference sequence). Trimming shortened V by 8 bases and J by 0 bases, and 15 bases separated the two germline ends. The CDR3 length is 15 residues. The CDR3 is CASQYGPASTDTQYF. The CDR3 DNA follows: TGTGCCAGCCAATACGGGCCGGCTAGCACAGATACGCAGTATTTT.

The chain links TRBV2 to TRBJ2-7; the D is unclear. This CDR3 has 14 residues. V lost 5 bases to trimming and J lost 3 bases, with 14 bases between them. The germline V gene encodes CDR1 SNHLY and CDR2 FYNNEI. For the CDR3, the DNA is TGTGCCAGCAGTTGGGCGATCGGAGACTACGAGCAGTACTTC. It is translated as CASSWAIGDYEQYF.